This T cell receptor beta chain was obtained from a study of OX40 agonist ivuxolimab in advanced cancers. Any history of autoimmune disease or systemic immunosuppression disqualified patients. Peripheral blood came from all dose cohorts at three timepoints. This CDR3 has 15 amino acids. Per germline, CDR1 SGHRS and CDR2 YFSETQ. The V segment lost 6 bases and the J segment 3 bases; nucleotides outside the gene matches: 6. The protocol was immunoSEQ multiplex PCR, while the TCRdb copy is restricted to in-frame clones and leaves out a portion. Altogether about 90,000 clones are present, approximately 90% being singletons, with the ten largest covering less than 0.35%.

The chain uses TRBV5-1 and TRBJ2-3; 11 bases map to TRBD1. The sequence derives from an adult with an advanced solid tumor such as melanoma, head and neck, liver or kidney cancer. The sample was CD4+ or CD8+ T cells sorted from blood, taken in a trial of the OX40 agonist ivuxolimab. The CDR3 coding sequence is TGCGCCAGCAAGGGGACAGGGGGGCGTACAGATACGCAGTATTTT. This encodes CASKGTGGRTDTQYF. The variable domain in full, completed from reference TRBV5-1 and TRBJ2-3, reads KAGVTQTPRYLIKTRGQQVTLSCSPISGHRSVSWYQQTPGQGLQFLFEYFSETQRNKGNFPGRFSGRQFSNSRSEMNVSTLELGDSALYLCASKGTGGRTDTQYFGPGTRLTVL.